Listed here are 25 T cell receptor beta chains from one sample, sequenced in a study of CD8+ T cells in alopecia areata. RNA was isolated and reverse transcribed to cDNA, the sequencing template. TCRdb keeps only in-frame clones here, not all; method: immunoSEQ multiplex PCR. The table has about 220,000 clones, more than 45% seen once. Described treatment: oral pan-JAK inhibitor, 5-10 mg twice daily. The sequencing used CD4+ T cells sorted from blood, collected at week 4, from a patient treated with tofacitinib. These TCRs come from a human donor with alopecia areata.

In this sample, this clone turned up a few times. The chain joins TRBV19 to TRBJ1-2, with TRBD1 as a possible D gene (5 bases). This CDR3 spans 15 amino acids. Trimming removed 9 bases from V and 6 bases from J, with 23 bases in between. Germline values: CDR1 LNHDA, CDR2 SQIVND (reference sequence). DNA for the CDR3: TGTGCCAGCAATCTTGGGGCGGCTGTATGGGATGGCTACACCTTC. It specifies CASNLGAAVWDGYTF.

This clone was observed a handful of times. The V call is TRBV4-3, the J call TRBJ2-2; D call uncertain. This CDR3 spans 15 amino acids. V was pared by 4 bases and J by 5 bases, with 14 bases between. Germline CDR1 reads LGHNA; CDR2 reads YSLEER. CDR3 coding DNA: TGCGCCAGCAGCCCAGCGATGGTTGAGACCGGGGAGCTGTTTTTT. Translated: CASSPAMVETGELFF.

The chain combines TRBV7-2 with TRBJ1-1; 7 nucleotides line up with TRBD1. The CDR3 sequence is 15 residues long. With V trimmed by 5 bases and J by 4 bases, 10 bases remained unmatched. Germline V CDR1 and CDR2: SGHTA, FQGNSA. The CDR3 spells CASSPGRGLSTEAFF. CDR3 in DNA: TGTGCCAGCAGCCCGGGGAGGGGGCTAAGCACTGAAGCTTTCTTT.

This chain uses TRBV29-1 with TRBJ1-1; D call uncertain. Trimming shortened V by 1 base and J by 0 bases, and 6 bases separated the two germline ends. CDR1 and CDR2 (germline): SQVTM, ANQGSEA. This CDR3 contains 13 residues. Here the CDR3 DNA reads TGCAGCGTTGAAGCCAACATGAACACTGAAGCTTTCTTT. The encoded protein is CSVEANMNTEAFF.

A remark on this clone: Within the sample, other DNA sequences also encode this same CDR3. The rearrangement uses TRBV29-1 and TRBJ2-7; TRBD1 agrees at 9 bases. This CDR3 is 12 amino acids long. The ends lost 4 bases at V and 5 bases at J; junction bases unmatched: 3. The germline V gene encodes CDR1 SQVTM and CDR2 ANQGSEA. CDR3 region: CSVGRQGDEQYF. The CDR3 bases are TGCAGCGTTGGGCGACAGGGGGACGAGCAGTACTTC.

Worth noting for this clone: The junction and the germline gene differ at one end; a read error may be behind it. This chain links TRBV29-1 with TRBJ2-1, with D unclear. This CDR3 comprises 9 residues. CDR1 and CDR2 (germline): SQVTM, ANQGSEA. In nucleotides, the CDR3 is TGCAGCGTTGATAATATAGGAATCTTC. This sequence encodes CSVDNIGIF.

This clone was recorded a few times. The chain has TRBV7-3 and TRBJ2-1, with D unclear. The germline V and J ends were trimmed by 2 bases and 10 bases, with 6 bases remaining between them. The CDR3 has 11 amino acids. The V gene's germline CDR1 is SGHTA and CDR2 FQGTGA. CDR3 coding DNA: TGTGCCAGCAGCTTATTTTGGGAGCAGTTCTTC. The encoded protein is CASSLFWEQFF.

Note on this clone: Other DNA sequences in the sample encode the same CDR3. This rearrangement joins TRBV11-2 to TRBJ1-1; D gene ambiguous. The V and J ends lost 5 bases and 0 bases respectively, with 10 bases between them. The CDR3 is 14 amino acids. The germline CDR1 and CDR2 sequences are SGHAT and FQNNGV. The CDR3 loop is CASSLPTVNTEAFF. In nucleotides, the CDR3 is TGTGCCAGCAGCCTTCCTACAGTGAACACTGAAGCTTTCTTT.

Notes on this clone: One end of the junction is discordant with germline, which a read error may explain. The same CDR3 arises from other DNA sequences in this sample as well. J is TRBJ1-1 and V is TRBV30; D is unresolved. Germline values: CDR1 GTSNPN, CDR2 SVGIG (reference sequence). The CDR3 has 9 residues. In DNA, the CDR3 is TGTGCCTGGAAGGAGGGAGCTTTCTTC. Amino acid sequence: CAWKEGAFF.

The CDR3 region is CSAGRYTEAFF. In nucleotides, the CDR3 is TGCAGTGCGGGGCGATACACTGAAGCTTTCTTT. The rearrangement joins TRBV20-1 to TRBJ1-1, with D perhaps matching TRBD1 (5 bases). Germline assignment: CDR1 DFQATT and CDR2 SNEGSKA (reference sequence). V was shortened by 6 bases and J by 3 bases, with 8 bases between the two germline ends. This CDR3 is 11 amino acids long.

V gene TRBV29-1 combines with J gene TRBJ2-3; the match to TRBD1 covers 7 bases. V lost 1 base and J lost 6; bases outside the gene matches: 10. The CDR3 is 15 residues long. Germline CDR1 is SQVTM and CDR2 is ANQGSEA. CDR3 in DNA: TGCAGCGTTGAAGGAGAAAGGGGGCGGTCGGATACGCAGTATTTT. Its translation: CSVEGERGRSDTQYF.

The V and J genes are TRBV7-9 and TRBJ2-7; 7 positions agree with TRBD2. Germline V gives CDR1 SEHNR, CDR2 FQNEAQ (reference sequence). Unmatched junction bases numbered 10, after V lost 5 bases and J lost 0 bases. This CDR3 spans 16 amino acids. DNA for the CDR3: TGTGCCAGCAGCACAAGCCCAGCGGGGAGCTCCTACGAGCAGTACTTC. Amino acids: CASSTSPAGSSYEQYF.

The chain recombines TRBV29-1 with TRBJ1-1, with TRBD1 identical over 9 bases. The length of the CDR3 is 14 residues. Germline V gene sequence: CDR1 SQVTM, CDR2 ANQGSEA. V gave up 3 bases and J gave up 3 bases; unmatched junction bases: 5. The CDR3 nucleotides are TGCAGCGTTGATGGGACAGGGATGTACACTGAAGCTTTCTTT. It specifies CSVDGTGMYTEAFF.

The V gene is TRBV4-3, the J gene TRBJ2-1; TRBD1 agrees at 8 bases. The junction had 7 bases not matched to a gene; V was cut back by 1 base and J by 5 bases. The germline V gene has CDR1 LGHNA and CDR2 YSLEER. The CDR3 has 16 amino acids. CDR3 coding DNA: TGCGCCAGCAGCCAAGTTCCGCAGGGGGCTAACAATGAGCAGTTCTTC. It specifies CASSQVPQGANNEQFF.

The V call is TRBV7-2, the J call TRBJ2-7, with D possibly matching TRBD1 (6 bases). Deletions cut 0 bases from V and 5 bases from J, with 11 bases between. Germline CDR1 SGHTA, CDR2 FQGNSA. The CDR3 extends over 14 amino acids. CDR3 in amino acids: CASSLAGQPNEQYF. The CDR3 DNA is TGTGCCAGCAGCTTAGCCGGACAGCCTAACGAGCAGTACTTC.

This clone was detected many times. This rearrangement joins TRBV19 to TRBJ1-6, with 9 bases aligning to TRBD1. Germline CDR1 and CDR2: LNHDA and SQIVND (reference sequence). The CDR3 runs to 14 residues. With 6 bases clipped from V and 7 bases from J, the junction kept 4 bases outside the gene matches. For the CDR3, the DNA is TGTGCCAGTAGCGCCGGGACAGGGAATTCACCCCTCCACTTT. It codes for CASSAGTGNSPLHF.

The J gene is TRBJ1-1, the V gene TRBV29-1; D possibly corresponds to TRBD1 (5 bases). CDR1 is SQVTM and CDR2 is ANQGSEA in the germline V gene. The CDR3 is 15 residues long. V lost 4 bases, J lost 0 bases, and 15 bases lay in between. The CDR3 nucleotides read TGCAGCGTTGCCGTAGACAGAACTTTGAACACTGAAGCTTTCTTT. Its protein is CSVAVDRTLNTEAFF.

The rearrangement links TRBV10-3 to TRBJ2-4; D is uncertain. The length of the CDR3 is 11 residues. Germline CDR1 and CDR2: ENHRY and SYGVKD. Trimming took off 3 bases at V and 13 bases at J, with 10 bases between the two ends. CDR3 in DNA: TGTGCCATCAGTGATTTGAAAACCCAGTACTTC. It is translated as CAISDLKTQYF.

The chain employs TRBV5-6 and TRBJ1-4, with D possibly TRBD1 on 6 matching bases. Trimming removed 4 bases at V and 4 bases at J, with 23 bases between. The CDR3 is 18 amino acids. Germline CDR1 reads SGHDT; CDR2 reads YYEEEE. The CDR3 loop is CASSARIPGGRFNEKLFF. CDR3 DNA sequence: TGTGCCAGCAGCGCCCGAATTCCGGGGGGGCGGTTTAATGAAAAACTGTTTTTT.

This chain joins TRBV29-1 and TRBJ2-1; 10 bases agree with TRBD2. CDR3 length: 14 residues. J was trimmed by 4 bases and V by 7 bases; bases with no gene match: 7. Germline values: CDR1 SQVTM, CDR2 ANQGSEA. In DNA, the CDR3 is TGCAGCGCGCCTAGCGGGGGCCTATACAATGAGCAGTTCTTC. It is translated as CSAPSGGLYNEQFF.

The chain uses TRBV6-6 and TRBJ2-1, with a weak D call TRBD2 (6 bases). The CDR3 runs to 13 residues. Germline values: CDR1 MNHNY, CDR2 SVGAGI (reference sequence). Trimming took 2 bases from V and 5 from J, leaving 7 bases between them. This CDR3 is CASSYGGDNEQFF. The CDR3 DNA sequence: TGTGCCAGCAGTTACGGAGGGGACAATGAGCAGTTCTTC.

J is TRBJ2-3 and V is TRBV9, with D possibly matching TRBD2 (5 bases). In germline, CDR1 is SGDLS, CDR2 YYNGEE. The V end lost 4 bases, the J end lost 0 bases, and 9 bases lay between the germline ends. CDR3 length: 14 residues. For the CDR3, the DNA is TGTGCCAGCAGCCTCCGGGGTAGCACAGATACGCAGTATTTT. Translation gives CASSLRGSTDTQYF.

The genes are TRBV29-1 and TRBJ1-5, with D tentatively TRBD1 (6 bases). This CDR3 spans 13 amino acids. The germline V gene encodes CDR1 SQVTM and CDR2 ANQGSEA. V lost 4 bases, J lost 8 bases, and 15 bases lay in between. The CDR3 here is CSVVTGPREPQHF. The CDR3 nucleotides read TGCAGCGTTGTGACAGGCCCAAGGGAGCCCCAGCATTTT.

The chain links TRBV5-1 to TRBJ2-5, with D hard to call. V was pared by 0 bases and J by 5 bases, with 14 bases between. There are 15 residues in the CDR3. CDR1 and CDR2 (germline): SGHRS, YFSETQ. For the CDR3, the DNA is TGCGCCAGCAGCTTGGGTGAACGCTCGAGGGAGACCCAGTACTTC. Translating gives CASSLGERSRETQYF.

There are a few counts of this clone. The CDR3 loop is CAISESGGTGYNEQFF. The CDR3 nucleotides are TGTGCCATCAGTGAGTCAGGTGGGACAGGCTACAATGAGCAGTTCTTC. The chain couples TRBV10-3 to TRBJ2-1; 8 positions agree with TRBD1. The CDR3 consists of 16 residues. With 0 bases clipped from V and 3 bases from J, the junction kept 4 bases outside the gene matches. Germline CDR1 ENHRY, CDR2 SYGVKD.